These T cell receptor beta chains were read from a single sample in a study of shared clonotypes between healthy human individuals. Clones were read by immunoSEQ multiplex PCR, and TCRdb kept only the in-frame ones, dropping some. This table holds approximately 2.1 million clones, 93% found once. Specimen: naive CD4+ T cells from PBMCs. These receptors were taken from a man younger than 35 in good health. Some clones in this sample may be carry-over from other donors' samples. Both conserved end residues are part of each CDR3. Each record gives: V gene, D gene, clone size, J gene, CDR3 DNA, CDR3 protein. The D gene is left open where the match is weak. Not all rows give a size; the values are once, few, many and, for expanded clones, a class.

v_call: TRBV5-1; d_call: TRBD1; clone_size: -; j_call: TRBJ2-3; cdr3_nt: TGCGCCAGCAGCTCCGGACAGGGGAGTGTAGATACGCAGTATTTT; cdr3_aa: CASSSGQGSVDTQYF
v_call: TRBV6-6; d_call: -; clone_size: -; j_call: TRBJ1-3; cdr3_nt: TGTGCCAGCAGTGGCACCACTGGAAACACCATATATTTT; cdr3_aa: CASSGTTGNTIYF
v_call: TRBV7-2; d_call: -; clone_size: -; j_call: TRBJ2-5; cdr3_nt: TGTGCCAGCAGCTCTTTAGCCCAAGAGACCCAGTACTTC; cdr3_aa: CASSSLAQETQYF
v_call: TRBV18; d_call: -; clone_size: few; j_call: TRBJ2-2; cdr3_nt: TGTGCCAGCTCACCACCTGAGCGGGACAATCCCGGGGAGCTGTTTTTT; cdr3_aa: CASSPPERDNPGELFF
v_call: TRBV28; d_call: -; clone_size: -; j_call: TRBJ1-5; cdr3_nt: TGTGCCAGCAGCCAGAGGGGAGGGATGGGTCAGCCCCAGCATTTT; cdr3_aa: CASSQRGGMGQPQHF
v_call: TRBV18; d_call: -; clone_size: -; j_call: TRBJ2-3; cdr3_nt: TGTGCCAGCTCACCGATCGTGGCAGATACGCAGTATTTT; cdr3_aa: CASSPIVADTQYF
v_call: TRBV5-6; d_call: -; clone_size: -; j_call: TRBJ1-1; cdr3_nt: TGTGCCAGCAGCTTGGCCGGCAGTTTGAACACTGAAGCTTTCTTT; cdr3_aa: CASSLAGSLNTEAFF
v_call: TRBV23-1; d_call: -; clone_size: -; j_call: TRBJ1-5; cdr3_nt: TGCGCCAGCAGTCAATCGATTCTAGCCAGGGTGAGCAATCAGCCCCAGCATTTT; cdr3_aa: CASSQSILARVSNQPQHF
v_call: TRBV7-6; d_call: -; clone_size: once; j_call: TRBJ2-1; cdr3_nt: TGTGCCACCAGCGCCCCAAATTACAATGAGCAGTTCTTC; cdr3_aa: CATSAPNYNEQFF
v_call: TRBV5-1; d_call: TRBD2; clone_size: -; j_call: TRBJ2-3; cdr3_nt: TGCGCCAGCAGCTTGGGACTAGCGGGAGTAAGTGGTGATACGCAGTATTTT; cdr3_aa: CASSLGLAGVSGDTQYF
v_call: TRBV6-6; d_call: TRBD1; clone_size: -; j_call: TRBJ1-1; cdr3_nt: TGTGCCAGAGACAGGGGAGAGACTGAAGCTTTCTTT; cdr3_aa: CARDRGETEAFF
v_call: TRBV19; d_call: -; clone_size: -; j_call: TRBJ1-4; cdr3_nt: TGTGCCAGTAAAAACAGGGTGGAGGTGGCTAATGAAAAACTGTTTTTT; cdr3_aa: CASKNRVEVANEKLFF
v_call: TRBV15; d_call: TRBD1; clone_size: -; j_call: TRBJ2-7; cdr3_nt: TGTGCCACCAGCACTGACAGAGGGGGCGGGTACGAGCAGTACTTC; cdr3_aa: CATSTDRGGGYEQYF
v_call: TRBV28; d_call: -; clone_size: -; j_call: TRBJ2-2; cdr3_nt: TGTGCCAGCAGTTTTTCCCGAGGGGCGCGTAGCACCGGGGAGCTGTTTTTT; cdr3_aa: CASSFSRGARSTGELFF
v_call: TRBV5-4; d_call: TRBD2; clone_size: -; j_call: TRBJ2-7; cdr3_nt: TGTGCCAGCAGCCAGCCGGGACTAGCCTACGAGCAGTACTTC; cdr3_aa: CASSQPGLAYEQYF
v_call: TRBV7-8; d_call: -; clone_size: -; j_call: TRBJ1-1; cdr3_nt: TGTGCCAGCAGCTCAGACAGGAACACTGAAGCTTTCTTT; cdr3_aa: CASSSDRNTEAFF
v_call: TRBV28; d_call: -; clone_size: once; j_call: TRBJ2-3; cdr3_nt: TGTGCCAGCAGTCCGGGGGACCGACAAACAGATACGCAGTATTTT; cdr3_aa: CASSPGDRQTDTQYF
v_call: TRBV7-9; d_call: -; clone_size: once; j_call: TRBJ2-7; cdr3_nt: TGTGCCAGCAGCTTAGCTACCCGGACAAACTCCTACGAGCAGTACTTC; cdr3_aa: CASSLATRTNSYEQYF
v_call: TRBV19; d_call: TRBD1; clone_size: -; j_call: TRBJ1-4; cdr3_nt: TGTGCCAGTAGTACCTCCCTTTGGGACAGGGGGCGGGAAACTAATGAAAAACTGTTTTTT; cdr3_aa: CASSTSLWDRGRETNEKLFF
v_call: TRBV5-4; d_call: -; clone_size: -; j_call: TRBJ1-3; cdr3_nt: TGTGCCAGCAGCTCAGACGGGAGCTCTGGAAACACCATATATTTT; cdr3_aa: CASSSDGSSGNTIYF
v_call: TRBV14; d_call: TRBD2; clone_size: -; j_call: TRBJ2-5; cdr3_nt: TGTGCCAGCAGCCGCCCTAGCGGCCAAGAGACCCAGTACTTC; cdr3_aa: CASSRPSGQETQYF
v_call: TRBV18; d_call: TRBD1; clone_size: -; j_call: TRBJ2-2; cdr3_nt: TGTGCCAGCTCACCTGGGACAGGGGCCACCGGGGAGCTGTTTTTT; cdr3_aa: CASSPGTGATGELFF
v_call: TRBV7-8; d_call: -; clone_size: -; j_call: TRBJ2-6; cdr3_nt: TGTGCCAGCAGCTTTCAGGGCATCCCTGGGGCCAACGTCCTGACTTTC; cdr3_aa: CASSFQGIPGANVLTF
v_call: TRBV7-8; d_call: -; clone_size: -; j_call: TRBJ2-7; cdr3_nt: TGTGCCAGCAGCTTAGCTGGGACCCACTACGAGCAGTACTTC; cdr3_aa: CASSLAGTHYEQYF
v_call: TRBV5-1; d_call: -; clone_size: -; j_call: TRBJ1-1; cdr3_nt: TGCGCCAGCAGCTTGCCGGGGGGCGGAACTGAAGCTTTCTTT; cdr3_aa: CASSLPGGGTEAFF
v_call: TRBV7-9; d_call: TRBD1; clone_size: -; j_call: TRBJ1-2; cdr3_nt: TGTGCCAGCAGCCCCGGGACAGGATCGGGCCTTAATTACACCTTC; cdr3_aa: CASSPGTGSGLNYTF
v_call: TRBV18; d_call: -; clone_size: -; j_call: TRBJ1-5; cdr3_nt: TGTGCCAGCTCGCCTTCACCGGCGGGTTCCCAGGGCGGTCAGCCCCAGCATTTT; cdr3_aa: CASSPSPAGSQGGQPQHF
v_call: TRBV7-2; d_call: -; clone_size: -; j_call: TRBJ1-1; cdr3_nt: TGTGCCAGCAGCTTAATTTCTACGAACACTGAAGCTTTCTTT; cdr3_aa: CASSLISTNTEAFF
v_call: TRBV7-9; d_call: -; clone_size: -; j_call: TRBJ1-5; cdr3_nt: TGTGCCAGCAGCTTAGAATACGGTCAGCCCCAGCATTTT; cdr3_aa: CASSLEYGQPQHF